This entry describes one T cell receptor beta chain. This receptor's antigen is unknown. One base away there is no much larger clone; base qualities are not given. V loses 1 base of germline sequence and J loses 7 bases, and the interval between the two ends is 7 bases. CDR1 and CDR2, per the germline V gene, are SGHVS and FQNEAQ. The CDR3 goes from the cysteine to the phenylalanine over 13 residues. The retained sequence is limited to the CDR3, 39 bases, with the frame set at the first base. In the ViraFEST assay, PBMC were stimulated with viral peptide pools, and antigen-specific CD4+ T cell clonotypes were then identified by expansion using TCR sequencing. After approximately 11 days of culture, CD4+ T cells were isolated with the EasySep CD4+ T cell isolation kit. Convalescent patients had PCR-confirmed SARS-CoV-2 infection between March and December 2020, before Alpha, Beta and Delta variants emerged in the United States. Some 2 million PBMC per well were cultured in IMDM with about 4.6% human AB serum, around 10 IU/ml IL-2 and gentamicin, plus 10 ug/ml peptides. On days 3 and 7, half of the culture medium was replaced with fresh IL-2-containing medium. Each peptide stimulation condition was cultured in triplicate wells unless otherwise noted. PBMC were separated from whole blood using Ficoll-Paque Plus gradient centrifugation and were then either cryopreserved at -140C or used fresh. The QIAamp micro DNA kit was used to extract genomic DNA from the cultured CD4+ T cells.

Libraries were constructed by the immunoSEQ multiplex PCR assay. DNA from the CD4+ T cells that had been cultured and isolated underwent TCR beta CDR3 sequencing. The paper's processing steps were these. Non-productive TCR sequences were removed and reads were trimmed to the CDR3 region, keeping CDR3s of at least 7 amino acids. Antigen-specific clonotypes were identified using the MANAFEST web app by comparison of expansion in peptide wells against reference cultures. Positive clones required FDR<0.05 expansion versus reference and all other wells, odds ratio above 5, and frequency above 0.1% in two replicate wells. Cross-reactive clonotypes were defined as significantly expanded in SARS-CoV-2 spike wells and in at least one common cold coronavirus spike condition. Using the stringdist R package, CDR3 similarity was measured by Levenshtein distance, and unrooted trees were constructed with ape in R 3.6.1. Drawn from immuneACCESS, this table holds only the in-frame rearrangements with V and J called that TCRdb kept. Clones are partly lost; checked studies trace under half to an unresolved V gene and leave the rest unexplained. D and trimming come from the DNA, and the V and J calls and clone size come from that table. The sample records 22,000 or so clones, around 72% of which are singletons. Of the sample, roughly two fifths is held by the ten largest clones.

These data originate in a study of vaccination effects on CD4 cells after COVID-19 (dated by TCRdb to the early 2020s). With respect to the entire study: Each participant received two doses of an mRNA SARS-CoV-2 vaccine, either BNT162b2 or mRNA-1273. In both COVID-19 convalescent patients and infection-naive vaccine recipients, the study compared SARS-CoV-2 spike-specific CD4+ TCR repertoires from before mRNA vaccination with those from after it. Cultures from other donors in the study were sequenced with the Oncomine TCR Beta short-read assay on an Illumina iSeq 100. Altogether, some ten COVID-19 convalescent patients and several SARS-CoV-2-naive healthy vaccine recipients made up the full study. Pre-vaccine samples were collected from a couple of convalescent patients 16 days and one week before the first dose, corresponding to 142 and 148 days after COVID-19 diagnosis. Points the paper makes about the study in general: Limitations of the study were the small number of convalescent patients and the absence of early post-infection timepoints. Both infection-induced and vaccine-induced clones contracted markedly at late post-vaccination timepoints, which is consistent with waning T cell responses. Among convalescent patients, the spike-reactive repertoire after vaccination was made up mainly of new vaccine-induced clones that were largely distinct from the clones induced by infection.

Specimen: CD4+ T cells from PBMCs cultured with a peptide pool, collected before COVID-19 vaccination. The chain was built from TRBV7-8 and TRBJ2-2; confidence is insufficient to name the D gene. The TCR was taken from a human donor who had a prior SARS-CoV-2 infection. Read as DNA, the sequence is TGTGCCAGCAGCTTAGAAACGGGCGGGGAGCTGTTTTTT. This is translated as CASSLETGGELFF. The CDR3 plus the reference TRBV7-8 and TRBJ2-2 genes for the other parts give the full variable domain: GAGVSQSPRYKVAKRGQDVALRCDPISGHVSLFWYQQALGQGPEFLTYFQNEAQLDKSGLPSDRFFAERPEGSVSTLKIQRTQQEDSAVYLCASSLETGGELFFGEGSRLTVL.